What follows are 28 T cell receptor beta chains derived from one specimen sequenced in a study of OX40 agonist ivuxolimab in advanced cancers. The method was immunoSEQ multiplex PCR; TCRdb's version includes in-frame clones alone and lacks a portion of them. The sample lists some 65,000 clones, roughly 80% occurring once. Sample: CD4+ or CD8+ T cells sorted from blood, taken in a trial of the OX40 agonist ivuxolimab. The receptors come from an adult with an advanced solid tumor such as melanoma, head and neck, liver or kidney cancer.

The chain has TRBV2 and TRBJ2-7; 12 nucleotides line up with TRBD2. The CDR3 is made up of 15 amino acids. Germline V CDR1 and CDR2: SNHLY, FYNNEI. With 7 bases clipped from V and 4 bases from J, the junction kept 8 bases outside the gene matches. CDR3 loop: CASNGLAGIMYEQYF. CDR3 coding DNA: TGTGCCAGCAACGGACTAGCGGGGATTATGTACGAGCAGTACTTC.

The V gene is TRBV6-6, the J gene TRBJ2-5; 9 nucleotides align to TRBD1. CDR3 length: 14 amino acids. The V gene's germline CDR1 is MNHNY and CDR2 SVGAGI (reference sequence). V lost 2 bases and J lost 5; bases outside the gene matches: 3. This CDR3 is CASSYGGQGETQYF. The CDR3 bases are TGTGCCAGCAGTTACGGTGGACAGGGGGAGACCCAGTACTTC.

V usage is TRBV18 and J usage is TRBJ1-3; 9 positions agree with TRBD1. V lost 2 bases to trimming and J lost 2 bases; unmatched junction nucleotides: 1. The CDR3 consists of 15 residues. Per germline, CDR1 KGHSH and CDR2 LQKENI. The CDR3 sequence: CASSPRTGAGNTIYF. The CDR3 DNA follows: TGTGCCAGCTCACCAAGGACAGGGGCTGGAAACACCATATATTTT.

This chain uses TRBV28 with TRBJ1-2, with unresolved D. V lost 8 bases, J lost 2 bases, and 21 bases lay in between. Germline V gene lookup returns CDR1 MDHEN and CDR2 SYDVKM. This CDR3 has 16 amino acids. Here the CDR3 DNA reads TGTGCCAGCGGAACGACCCCGTTAGCAGGAAACTATGGCTACACCTTC. Its protein is CASGTTPLAGNYGYTF.

This clone turned up a few times. The rearrangement links TRBV7-3 to TRBJ2-7; D may be TRBD2 (6 bases). V dropped 5 bases and J dropped 5 bases, with 25 bases sitting between them. Germline V gene sequence: CDR1 SGHTA, CDR2 FQGTGA. The CDR3 covers 17 residues. CDR3 protein: CASSRETAGRHFHEQYF. Written as DNA, the CDR3 is TGTGCCAGCAGCCGTGAAACGGCGGGAAGGCATTTCCACGAGCAGTACTTC.

The chain uses TRBV6-5 and TRBJ1-3; D gene uncertain. Per the germline V gene, CDR1 is MNHEY and CDR2 is SVGAGI. Trimming removed 0 bases from V and 9 bases from J, with 15 bases in between. The CDR3 spans 15 residues. The CDR3 DNA is TGTGCCAGCAGTTACTCGATAGGGCTCCTTGGCACCATATATTTT. It translates to CASSYSIGLLGTIYF.

This clone came up a few times. This chain uses TRBV2 with TRBJ1-1; a weak D match, TRBD1 (6 bases). Germline V gene data show CDR1 as SNHLY and CDR2 as FYNNEI. The V end was cut by 6 bases, the J end by 3 bases, with 14 bases between. CDR3 size: 14 residues. CDR3: CASRPPTGYTEAFF. The CDR3 DNA reads TGTGCCAGCAGACCCCCGACAGGATACACTGAAGCTTTCTTT.

This rearrangement joins TRBV14 to TRBJ1-1; no definite D call. CDR3 length: 13 residues. Germline CDR1 SGHDN, CDR2 FVKESK. Trimming removed 1 base at V and 5 bases at J, with 8 bases between. The CDR3 DNA follows: TGTGCCAGCAGCCAAGTTGCGGAGACTGAAGCTTTCTTT. Protein: CASSQVAETEAFF.

The chain employs TRBV5-1 and TRBJ2-5; tentative D call: TRBD2 (6 bases). There are 14 residues in the CDR3. Germline V CDR1 and CDR2: SGHRS, YFSETQ. V lost 2 bases, J lost 1 base, and 9 bases lay in between. For the CDR3, the DNA is TGCGCCAGCAGCTTCGGGGGACGCCAAGAGACCCAGTACTTC. It is translated as CASSFGGRQETQYF.

The chain employs TRBV9 and TRBJ1-4; a weak D match, TRBD1 (6 bases). Per the germline V gene, CDR1 is SGDLS and CDR2 is YYNGEE. This CDR3 spans 14 amino acids. Between the trimmed V and J ends, which lost 3 bases and 5 bases, there was a span of 11 bases. This CDR3 reads CASSEGQGNEKLFF. CDR3 in DNA: TGTGCCAGCAGCGAAGGGCAGGGGAATGAAAAACTGTTTTTT.

The rearrangement links TRBV5-1 to TRBJ1-1; no reliable D call. Between the trimmed V and J ends, which lost 2 bases and 0 bases, there was a span of 11 bases. Per germline, CDR1 SGHRS and CDR2 YFSETQ. The CDR3 is 15 amino acids. CDR3 coding DNA: TGCGCCAGCAGCTTCCTCGGACGGGTGAACACTGAAGCTTTCTTT. It translates to CASSFLGRVNTEAFF.

J is TRBJ2-3 and V is TRBV5-4; possibly TRBD2 for D (6 bases). This CDR3 has 18 residues. The V end was cut by 1 base, the J end by 0 bases, with 18 bases between. Germline CDR1 SGHNT, CDR2 YYREEE (reference sequence). The CDR3 loop is CASSLPTVADVSTDTQYF. DNA of the CDR3: TGTGCCAGCAGCTTGCCTACCGTAGCGGACGTAAGCACAGATACGCAGTATTTT. The variable domain in full, completed from reference TRBV5-4 and TRBJ2-3, reads ETGVTQSPTHLIKTRGQQVTLRCSSQSGHNTVSWYQQALGQGPQFIFQYYREEENGRGNFPPRFSGLQFPNYSSELNVNALELDDSALYLCASSLPTVADVSTDTQYFGPGTRLTVL.

This clone was counted a few times. The rearrangement links TRBV6-5 to TRBJ1-6; TRBD1 agrees at 7 bases. The junction had 3 bases not matched to a gene; V was cut back by 6 bases and J by 7 bases. Germline V gives CDR1 MNHEY, CDR2 SVGAGI. The CDR3 runs to 13 residues. This CDR3 is CASRPGGNSPLHF. In nucleotides, the CDR3 is TGTGCCAGCAGACCAGGGGGAAATTCACCCCTCCACTTT.

The chain is built from TRBV9 and TRBJ1-2; D gene uncertain. The CDR3 loop spans 13 amino acids. Germline V gives CDR1 SGDLS, CDR2 YYNGEE. V lost 0 bases and J 7 bases, leaving 10 bases between the germline ends. The CDR3 nucleotides read TGTGCCAGCAGCGTAGCCCCCGGGGTTGGCTACACCTTC. It specifies CASSVAPGVGYTF. Combining the CDR3 with reference TRBV9 and TRBJ1-2 gives the whole variable domain DSGVTQTPKHLITATGQRVTLRCSPRSGDLSVYWYQQSLDQGLQFLIQYYNGEERAKGNILERFSAQQFPDLHSELNLSSLELGDSALYFCASSVAPGVGYTFGSGTRLTVV.

The genes are TRBV7-9 and TRBJ2-3; D possibly corresponds to TRBD2 (6 bases). Germline V gene data show CDR1 as SEHNR and CDR2 as FQNEAQ (reference sequence). This CDR3 region has 14 residues. The ends were cut back, 2 bases at V and 0 bases at J, with 6 bases in the middle. The CDR3: CASSLTSSTDTQYF. CDR3 nucleotide sequence: TGTGCCAGCAGCTTAACTAGCAGCACAGATACGCAGTATTTT.

The chain is built from TRBV11-3 and TRBJ1-1; no definite D call. V was trimmed by 3 bases and J by 1 base, leaving 6 bases between them. Germline lookup yields CDR1 SGHNT and CDR2 YENEEA. This CDR3 contains 13 residues. The CDR3 bases are TGTGCCAGCAGCTTCTCGGGGAACACTGAAGCTTTCTTT. This gives the protein CASSFSGNTEAFF.

The CDR3: CASSLALLQETQYF. The DNA for the CDR3 is TGCGCCAGCAGCCTAGCCTTACTTCAAGAGACCCAGTACTTC. J is TRBJ2-5 and V is TRBV4-1; the D is unclear. This CDR3 region has 14 residues. Trimming removed 4 bases from V and 2 bases from J, with 11 bases in between. Germline V gene sequence: CDR1 MGHRA, CDR2 YSYEKL.

The CDR3 nucleotides read TGTGCCAGTAGTGCTAGCACAGATACGCAGTATTTT. Its protein is CASSASTDTQYF. The chain carries TRBV19 and TRBJ2-3; no reliable D call. The CDR3 extends over 12 amino acids. V lost 5 bases and J lost 0, with 3 bases in between. Germline CDR1 LNHDA, CDR2 SQIVND (reference sequence).

V is TRBV25-1 and J is TRBJ2-7; D gene ambiguous. The CDR3 length is 13 residues. V gave up 10 bases and J gave up 4 bases, with 17 bases separating them. Germline V gene data show CDR1 as MGHDK and CDR2 as SYGVNS. CDR3 nucleotides: TGTGCCACCATCCCCAGGTCATCGTACGAGCAGTACTTC. Its translation is CATIPRSSYEQYF.

The chain joins TRBV7-2 to TRBJ1-2; D perhaps matches TRBD1 (6 bases). The CDR3 runs to 15 residues. V was trimmed by 5 bases and J by 13 bases, leaving 26 bases between them. Germline V gene data show CDR1 as SGHTA and CDR2 as FQGNSA. DNA for the CDR3: TGTGCCAGCAGCCCAGGGGCTGACAGGACCCAAAGGGGCACCTTC. Translation gives CASSPGADRTQRGTF.

This chain connects TRBV5-1 to TRBJ2-5, with 13 bases that match TRBD2. Germline V gives CDR1 SGHRS, CDR2 YFSETQ. The CDR3 covers 16 residues. With V trimmed by 0 bases and J by 1 base, 0 bases remained unmatched. The CDR3 region has the DNA TGCGCCAGCAGCTTGGGACTAGCGGGAGGCCAAGAGACCCAGTACTTC. Its protein is CASSLGLAGGQETQYF.

The chain is built from TRBV28 and TRBJ2-3; possible D gene TRBD1, 5 bases. The CDR3 runs to 15 residues. Germline values: CDR1 MDHEN, CDR2 SYDVKM. Trimming took 6 bases from V and 4 from J, leaving 17 bases between them. The CDR3 nucleotides are TGTGCCAGCAGACCCCAATGGGGCCTGGCAGATACGCAGTATTTT. Amino acid sequence: CASRPQWGLADTQYF.

This clone was seen just once. The chain joins TRBV6-1 to TRBJ1-2, with 7 nucleotides matching TRBD1. The CDR3 contains 14 residues. Germline V CDR1 and CDR2: MNHNS, SASEGT. With 3 bases clipped from V and 4 bases from J, the junction kept 5 bases outside the gene matches. This CDR3 is CASSEDRIFYGYTF. The CDR3 nucleotides are TGTGCCAGCAGTGAGGACAGGATATTCTATGGCTACACCTTC.

The chain has TRBV7-8 and TRBJ2-1, with a tentative D call TRBD2 (6 bases). Per the germline V gene, CDR1 is SGHVS and CDR2 is FQNEAQ. This CDR3 is built from 16 residues. Trimming took off 3 bases at V and 0 bases at J, with 12 bases between the two ends. CDR3 loop: CASSFRGRSSYNEQFF. In DNA form, the CDR3 reads TGTGCCAGCAGCTTCCGGGGGAGGAGCTCCTACAATGAGCAGTTCTTC.

The chain has TRBV19 and TRBJ2-1, with D perhaps matching TRBD2 (6 bases). Germline V lookup: CDR1 LNHDA, CDR2 SQIVND (reference sequence). Deletions cut 2 bases from V and 0 bases from J, with 11 bases between. This CDR3 has 16 residues. CDR3 DNA sequence: TGTGCCAGTAGTATAACGGGGCGGGGCTCCTACAATGAGCAGTTCTTC. It specifies CASSITGRGSYNEQFF. Based on the CDR3 plus reference TRBV19 and TRBJ2-1, the full variable domain is DGGITQSPKYLFRKEGQNVTLSCEQNLNHDAMYWYRQDPGQGLRLIYYSQIVNDFQKGDIAEGYSVSREKKESFPLTVTSAQKNPTAFYLCASSITGRGSYNEQFFGPGTRLTVL.

The V call is TRBV2, the J call TRBJ2-1; weak D call: TRBD2 (6 bases). V lost 6 bases to trimming and J lost 8 bases, with 20 bases between them. Germline V gene data show CDR1 as SNHLY and CDR2 as FYNNEI. The CDR3 loop spans 15 amino acids. CDR3 DNA: TGTGCCAGCAGCGTCCCATCCGGAGGGGTAGATGAGCAGTTCTTC. This sequence encodes CASSVPSGGVDEQFF.

CDR3 sequence: CASSFFRRGKYYNEQFF. CDR3 nucleotide sequence: TGTGCCAGCAGCTTCTTTCGTAGGGGGAAGTACTACAATGAGCAGTTCTTC. This chain uses TRBV11-2 with TRBJ2-1, with D possibly TRBD1 on 6 matching bases. Trimming pared 3 bases from V and 3 bases from J, leaving 18 bases between. The CDR3 contains 17 residues. From germline, CDR1 is SGHAT and CDR2 FQNNGV.

To note about this clone: One end of the junction fails to match germline, which may point to a read error. The chain combines TRBV7-7 with TRBJ2-2; possible D gene TRBD1, 6 bases. CDR3 length equals 15 residues. The germline V gene encodes CDR1 SSHAT and CDR2 FNYEAQ (reference sequence). CDR3 amino acids: CASSLSPGATGELFF. CDR3 nucleotide sequence: TGTGCTAGCAGCTTATCTCCAGGGGCAACCGGGGAGCTGTTTTTT.